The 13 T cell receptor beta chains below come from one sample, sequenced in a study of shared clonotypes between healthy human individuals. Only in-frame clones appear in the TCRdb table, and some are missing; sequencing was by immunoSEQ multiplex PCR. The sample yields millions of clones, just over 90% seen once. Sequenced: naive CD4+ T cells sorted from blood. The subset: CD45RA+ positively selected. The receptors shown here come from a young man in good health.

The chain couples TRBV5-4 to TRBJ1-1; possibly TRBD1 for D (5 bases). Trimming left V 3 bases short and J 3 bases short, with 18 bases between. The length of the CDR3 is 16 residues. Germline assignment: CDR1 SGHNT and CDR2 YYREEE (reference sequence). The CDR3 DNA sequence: TGTGCCAGCAGCTCATACTCTCAGGGTATGGACACTGAAGCTTTCTTT. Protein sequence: CASSSYSQGMDTEAFF. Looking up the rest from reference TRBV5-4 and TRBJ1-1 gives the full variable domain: ETGVTQSPTHLIKTRGQQVTLRCSSQSGHNTVSWYQQALGQGPQFIFQYYREEENGRGNFPPRFSGLQFPNYSSELNVNALELDDSALYLCASSSYSQGMDTEAFFGQGTRLTVV.

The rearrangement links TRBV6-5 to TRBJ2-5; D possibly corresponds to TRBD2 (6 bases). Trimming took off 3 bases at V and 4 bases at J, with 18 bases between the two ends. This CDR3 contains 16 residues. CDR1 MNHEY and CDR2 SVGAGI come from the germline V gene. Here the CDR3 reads CASSYYPGRGGETQYF. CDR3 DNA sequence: TGTGCCAGCAGTTATTACCCGGGACGGGGAGGAGAGACCCAGTACTTC.

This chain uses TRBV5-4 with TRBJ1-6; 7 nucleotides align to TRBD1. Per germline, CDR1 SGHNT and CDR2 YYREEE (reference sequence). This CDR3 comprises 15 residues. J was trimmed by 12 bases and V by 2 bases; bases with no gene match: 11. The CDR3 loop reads CASSFGGGTARPLHF. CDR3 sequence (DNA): TGTGCCAGCAGCTTCGGCGGGGGGACAGCCCGACCCCTCCACTTT.

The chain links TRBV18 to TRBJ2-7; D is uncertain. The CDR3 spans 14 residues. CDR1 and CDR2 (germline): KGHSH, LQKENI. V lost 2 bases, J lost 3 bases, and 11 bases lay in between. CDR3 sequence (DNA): TGTGCCAGCTCACCAGCCGGGCGATTCTACGAGCAGTACTTC. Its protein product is CASSPAGRFYEQYF.

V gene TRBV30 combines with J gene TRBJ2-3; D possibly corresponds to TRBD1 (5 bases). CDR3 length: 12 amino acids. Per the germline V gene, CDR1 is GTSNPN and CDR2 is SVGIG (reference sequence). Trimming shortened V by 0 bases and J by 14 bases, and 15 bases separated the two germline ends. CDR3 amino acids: CAWSVGVYHLYF. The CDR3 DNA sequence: TGTGCCTGGAGTGTAGGGGTCTACCATCTGTATTTT.

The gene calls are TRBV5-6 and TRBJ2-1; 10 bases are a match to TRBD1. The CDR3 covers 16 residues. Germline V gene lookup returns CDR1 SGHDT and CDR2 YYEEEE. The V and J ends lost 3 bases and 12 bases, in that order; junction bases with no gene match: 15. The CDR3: CASSWGSGTGVGGQFF. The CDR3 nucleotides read TGTGCCAGCAGCTGGGGATCCGGGACAGGGGTGGGAGGGCAGTTCTTC.

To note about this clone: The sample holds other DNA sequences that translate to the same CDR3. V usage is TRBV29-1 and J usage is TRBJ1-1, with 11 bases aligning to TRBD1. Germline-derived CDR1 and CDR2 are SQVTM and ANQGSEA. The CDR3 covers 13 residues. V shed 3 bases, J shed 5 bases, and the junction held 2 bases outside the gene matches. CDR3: CSVERDRGTEAFF. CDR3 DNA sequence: TGCAGCGTTGAGCGGGACAGGGGGACTGAAGCTTTCTTT.

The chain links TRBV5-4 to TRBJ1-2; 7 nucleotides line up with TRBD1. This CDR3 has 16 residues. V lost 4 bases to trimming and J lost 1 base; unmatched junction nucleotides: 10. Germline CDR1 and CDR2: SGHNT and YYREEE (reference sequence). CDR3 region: CASSPPRNRGNYGYTF. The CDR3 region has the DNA TGTGCCAGCAGCCCCCCTCGGAACAGGGGTAACTATGGCTACACCTTC.

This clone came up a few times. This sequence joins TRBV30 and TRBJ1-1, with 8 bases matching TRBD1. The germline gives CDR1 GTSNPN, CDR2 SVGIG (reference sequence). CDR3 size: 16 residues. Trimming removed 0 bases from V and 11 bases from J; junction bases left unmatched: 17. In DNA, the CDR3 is TGTGCCTGGAGTGTACTCGTGGGCAGGGGGCGCAAAATGGCTTTCTTT. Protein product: CAWSVLVGRGRKMAFF. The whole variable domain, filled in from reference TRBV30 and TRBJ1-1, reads SQTIHQWPATLVQPVGSPLSLECTVEGTSNPNLYWYRQAAGRGLQLLFYSVGIGQISSEVPQNLSASRPQDRQFILSSKKLLLSDSGFYLCAWSVLVGRGRKMAFFGQGTRLTVV.

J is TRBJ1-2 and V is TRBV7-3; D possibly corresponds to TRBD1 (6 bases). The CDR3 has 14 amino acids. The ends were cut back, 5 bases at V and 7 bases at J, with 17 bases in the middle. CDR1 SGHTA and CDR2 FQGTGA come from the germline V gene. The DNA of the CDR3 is TGTGCCAGCAGCCCCTCGGGGGGGCAGGTTGGCTACACCTTC. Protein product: CASSPSGGQVGYTF.

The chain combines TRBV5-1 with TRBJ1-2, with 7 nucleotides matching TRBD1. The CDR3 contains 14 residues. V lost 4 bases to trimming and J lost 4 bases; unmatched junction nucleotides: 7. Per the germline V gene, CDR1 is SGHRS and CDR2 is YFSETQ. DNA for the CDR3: TGCGCCAGCAGCGAAGGGACAGCCCCCTATGGCTACACCTTC. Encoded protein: CASSEGTAPYGYTF.

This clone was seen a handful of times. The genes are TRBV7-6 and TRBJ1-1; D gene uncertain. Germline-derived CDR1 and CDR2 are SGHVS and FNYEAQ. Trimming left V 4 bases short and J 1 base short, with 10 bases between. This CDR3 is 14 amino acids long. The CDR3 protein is CASSSRGGNTEAFF. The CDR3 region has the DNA TGTGCCAGCAGCTCCCGAGGCGGGAACACTGAAGCTTTCTTT.

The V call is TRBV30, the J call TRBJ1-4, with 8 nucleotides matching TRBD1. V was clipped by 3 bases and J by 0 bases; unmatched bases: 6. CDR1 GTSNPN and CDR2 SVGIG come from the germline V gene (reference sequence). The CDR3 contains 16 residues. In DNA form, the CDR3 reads TGTGCCTGGAGCCGGGGACAGGATACAACTAATGAAAAACTGTTTTTT. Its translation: CAWSRGQDTTNEKLFF.